This T cell receptor (beta chain) was identified during a study of blood T cell repertoires in COVID-19. As for the study in general: COVID-19 samples collected from the United States, Italy and Spain covered acute and convalescent phases. In each case, the material was cDNA or gDNA derived from T cells, B-cell-depleted T cells, or PBMCs.

This clone appeared once. Original processing notes: Estimation of nucleated cell counts was performed using reference gene primer amplification. Data came from immunoSEQ multiplex PCR; TCRdb stores just in-frame clones and leaves some out. Clonal size and the V and J genes are those of that table, whereas D and trimming came from the DNA. The profile shows over 200,000 clones, roughly 80% of them singletons. This sequence was found in a woman aged 80 or over with acute or convalescent COVID-19. Material for sequencing was peripheral blood.

DNA for the CDR3: TGTGCCAGCAGCTTAGACCGGGGGGCACCCTACGAGCAGTACTTC. Protein product: CASSLDRGAPYEQYF. The chain employs TRBV11-2 and TRBJ2-7, with D maybe TRBD2 (7 bases). This CDR3 region has 15 residues. V lost 0 bases, J lost 2 bases, and 11 bases lay in between. CDR1 and CDR2 (germline): SGHAT, FQNNGV.